This T cell receptor beta chain derives from a study of T cells in Graves' hyperthyroidism and ophthalmopathy. Newly diagnosed patients aged 18 to 65 had hyperthyroidism of under 2 months' duration. Amplified TCR beta CDR3 regions came from RNA transcripts. In the first-round RT-PCR of the TCR CDR3, the HTBI primer set was used. One entry per CDR3 protein results from TCRdb running MiXCR on the multiplex PCR reads. The table lists 610,000 or so distinct CDR3 sequences, about 45% of them singletons. V lost 1 base to trimming and J lost 10 bases; unmatched junction nucleotides: 5. The germline CDR1 and CDR2 sequences are DFQATT and SNEGSKA (reference sequence). The CDR3 extends over 14 amino acids. This clonotype was seen many times.

Material: peripheral blood or thyroid tissue (not recorded which). This receptor was identified in a woman aged 18-29 years with Graves' hyperthyroidism. The chain uses TRBV20-1 and TRBJ1-6; TRBD1 agrees at 9 bases. The CDR3 spells CSARVNRGQSPLHF. The DNA of the CDR3 is TGCAGTGCTAGAGTTAACAGGGGGCAGTCACCCCTCCACTTT.